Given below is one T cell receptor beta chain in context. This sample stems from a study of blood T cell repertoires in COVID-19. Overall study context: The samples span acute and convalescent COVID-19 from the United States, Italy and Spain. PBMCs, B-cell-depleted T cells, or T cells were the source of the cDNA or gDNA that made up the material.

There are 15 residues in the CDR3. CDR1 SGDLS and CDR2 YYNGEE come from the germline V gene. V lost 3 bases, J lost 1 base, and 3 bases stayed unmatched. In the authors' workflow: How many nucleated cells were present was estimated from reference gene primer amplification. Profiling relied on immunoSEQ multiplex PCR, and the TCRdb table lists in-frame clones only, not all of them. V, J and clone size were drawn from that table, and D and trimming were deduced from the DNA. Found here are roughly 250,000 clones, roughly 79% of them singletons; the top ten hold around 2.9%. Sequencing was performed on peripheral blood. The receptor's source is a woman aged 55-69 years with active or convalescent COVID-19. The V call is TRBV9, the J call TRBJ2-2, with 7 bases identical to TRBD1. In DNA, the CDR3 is TGTGCCAGCAGCGCGCGGACAGGGAACACCGGGGAGCTGTTTTTT. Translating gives CASSARTGNTGELFF.